The 26 T cell receptor beta chains in this list originate from one sample, sequenced in a study of blood T cells in healthy people across ages. Primers used in a second PCR of about 6 to 12 cycles were a sample-barcoded 5' primer and a J-beta primer mix. TCRdb fed the 5' RACE reads into MiXCR, producing one record per CDR3 protein. The table includes 630,000 or so distinct CDR3 sequences, about 30% detected once. Sequencing was performed on blood. The receptors were sampled from a woman older than 75 in good health.

V is TRBV7-2 and J is TRBJ2-5; D is perhaps TRBD2 (5 bases). In germline, CDR1 is SGHTA, CDR2 FQGNSA. CDR3 length: 12 residues. V shed 4 bases and J shed 7 bases, with 10 bases lying between them. DNA for the CDR3: TGTGCCAGCAGCTCGGGATATAGGACCCAGTACTTC. Its protein product is CASSSGYRTQYF.

A note on this clonotype: Given a much more abundant clone one base away, this may be a read error. The chain is built from TRBV20-1 and TRBJ2-3, with D tentatively TRBD1 or TRBD2 (7 bases each). Germline values: CDR1 DFQATT, CDR2 SNEGSKA (reference sequence). The CDR3 runs 15 residues. The CDR3 protein is CSAPGGGEVTNTQYF. CDR3 nucleotides: TGCAGTGCGCCAGGGGGGGGCGAGGTCACAAATACGCAGTATTTT.

The CDR3 nucleotides are TGTGCCAGCAGTGACGACAGGGTGGCAGATACGCAGTATTTT. It yields the protein CASSDDRVADTQYF. The genes are TRBV2 and TRBJ2-3, with 7 nucleotides matching TRBD1. CDR1 SNHLY and CDR2 FYNNEI come from the germline V gene. V dropped 3 bases and J dropped 4; count of bases not matched to a gene: 4. The CDR3 runs 14 residues.

In this sample, this clonotype turned up many times. The CDR3 here is CASSRDRSRNQPQHF. The CDR3 nucleotides read TGTGCCAGCAGCAGGGACAGGAGCCGCAATCAGCCCCAGCATTTT. The rearrangement links TRBV7-2 to TRBJ1-5, with 8 bases aligning to TRBD1. The germline gives CDR1 SGHTA, CDR2 FQGNSA. V was pared by 5 bases and J by 2 bases, with 5 bases of the junction left unmatched. The CDR3 has 15 residues.

A note on this clonotype: This may be a read error: a much more frequent sequence differs by one nucleotide. CDR3 region: CASSYGSAGVRDEQYF. CDR3 coding DNA: TGTGCCAGCAGCTATGGTTCAGCAGGGGTTCGTGATGAGCAGTACTTC. V usage is TRBV7-2 and J usage is TRBJ2-5, with D tentatively TRBD1 (6 bases). V was cut by 4 bases and J by 11 bases, with 26 bases left in between. This CDR3 region has 16 residues. Germline CDR1 is SGHTA and CDR2 is FQGNSA.

This clonotype was counted at least ten times. The chain uses TRBV7-2 and TRBJ1-1; no reliable D call. The germline gives CDR1 SGHTA, CDR2 FQGNSA. This CDR3 is 13 amino acids long. V lost 2 bases to trimming and J lost 6 bases, with 10 bases between them. CDR3 in DNA: TGTGCCAGCAGCTTATTCAGGTGGGCTGAAGCTTTCTTT. The encoded protein is CASSLFRWAEAFF.

This clonotype was counted many times. The J gene is TRBJ2-7, the V gene TRBV5-5, with TRBD2 matching over 9 bases. J gave up 4 bases and V 1 base, and 9 bases lay outside the gene matches. Germline V CDR1 and CDR2: SGHKS, YYEKEE (reference sequence). CDR3 length: 16 residues. The DNA of the CDR3 is TGTGCCAGCAGCTTGCCTGGCGGGGGGGCCATATACGAGCAGTACTTC. It specifies CASSLPGGGAIYEQYF.

This clonotype has at least ten counts. This sequence joins TRBV28 and TRBJ2-1; 8 bases line up with TRBD2. This CDR3 is 17 amino acids long. CDR1 and CDR2 (germline): MDHEN, SYDVKM. The V and J ends lost 4 bases and 4 bases, in that order; junction bases with no gene match: 12. The CDR3 is CASSSLSARGAYNEQFF. The CDR3 DNA reads as TGTGCCAGCAGTTCCCTTTCCGCGCGGGGGGCTTACAATGAGCAGTTCTTC.

This clonotype was seen at least ten times. A junction end diverges from the germline sequence, so it may reflect a read error. This sequence joins TRBV5-1 and TRBJ2-5; TRBD2 matches at 8 bases. The germline V gene encodes CDR1 SGHRS and CDR2 YFSETQ. There are 16 residues in the CDR3. The CDR3 reads CASRTRPGGVREPQYF. CDR3 DNA sequence: TGCGCCAGCCGAACAAGGCCGGGGGGGGTAAGAGAGCCCCAGTACTTC.

This clonotype was recorded once. With a much larger clone just one base away, this may be a read error. The chain couples TRBV7-6 to TRBJ1-4; a weak D match, TRBD1 (5 bases). CDR3 length: 16 residues. Germline values: CDR1 SGHVS, CDR2 FNYEAQ. The V end lost 7 bases, the J end lost 5 bases, and 20 bases lay between the germline ends. The CDR3 region is CASNSPQEGQNEKLFF. The CDR3 DNA sequence: TGTGCCAGCAACTCGCCTCAGGAGGGGCAGAATGAAAAACTGTTTTTT.

About this clonotype: A read error may be the cause here, since a much bigger clone is one base away. This chain joins TRBV3-1 and TRBJ2-1; possible D gene TRBD2, 5 bases. The DNA end is a closer match to TRBJ2-7, so the J assignment may be wrong. Germline CDR1 LGHDT, CDR2 YNNKEL (reference sequence). This CDR3 is 15 amino acids long. In DNA form, the CDR3 reads TGTGCCAGCAGCCAAGATGCCGGGATCTACAATGAGCAGTACTTC. Translated, it gives CASSQDAGIYNEQYF.

This chain connects TRBV12-3 or TRBV12-4 to TRBJ1-4; 7 nucleotides agree with TRBD1. The CDR3 has 15 residues. The V and J ends lost 6 bases and 6 bases, in that order; junction bases with no gene match: 10. The CDR3 nucleotides read TGTGCCAGCAGCAATCCCGTTACAGGGGATGAAAAACTGTTTTTT. Encoded protein: CASSNPVTGDEKLFF.

This clonotype occurred many times. This chain uses TRBV28 with TRBJ2-7; a weak D match, TRBD1 (6 bases). V shed 6 bases and J shed 2 bases, with 17 bases lying between them. This CDR3 spans 15 amino acids. CDR1 is MDHEN, CDR2 SYDVKM, per germline. CDR3 region: CASRTGTSIPYEQYF. The CDR3 nucleotides are TGTGCCAGCAGGACAGGAACTTCAATCCCCTACGAGCAGTACTTC.

This clonotype was observed a handful of times. A read error may be the cause here, since a much bigger clone is one base away. The J gene is TRBJ1-5, the V gene TRBV20-1; D is ambiguous. Germline CDR1 reads DFQATT; CDR2 reads SNEGSKA (reference sequence). The CDR3 runs to 12 residues. CDR3 nucleotides: TGCAGGGCTAGAACTGCGAATCAGCCCCAGCATTTT. Protein sequence: CRARTANQPQHF.

Turning to this clonotype: At one end the junction does not follow the germline gene, possibly because of a read error. The chain employs TRBV6-2 or TRBV6-3 and TRBJ1-2; the match to TRBD1 covers 7 bases. The germline V gene has CDR1 MNHEY and CDR2 SVGEGT. The CDR3 sequence is 15 residues long. The CDR3 sequence is CASSLWTGPGDGCTF. In DNA form, the CDR3 reads TGTGCCAGCAGTCTCTGGACAGGACCGGGCGACGGCTGCACCTTC.

The sample holds a few counts of this clonotype. This could be a read error, since a much larger clone is one nucleotide away. CDR3 nucleotides: TGTGCCAGCAGCTTAAGTGGACGAGTTATCTACGGCCACACCTTC. It specifies CASSLSGRVIYGHTF. The chain carries TRBV7-9 and TRBJ1-2, with D unresolved. Trimming removed 2 bases at V and 12 bases at J, with 22 bases between. The CDR3 consists of 15 residues. The germline CDR1 and CDR2 sequences are SEHNR and FQNEAQ (reference sequence).

This clonotype has ten or more counts. The rearrangement links TRBV6-5 to TRBJ1-1; D ambiguous. From germline, CDR1 is MNHEY and CDR2 SVGAGI. The CDR3 runs 14 residues. Trimming took 4 bases from V and 2 from J, leaving 11 bases between them. CDR3 DNA sequence: TGTGCCAGCAGTTCAACCGGAAGAAACACTGAAGCTTTCTTT. Translation: CASSSTGRNTEAFF.

This clonotype has just a few counts. V usage is TRBV5-1 and J usage is TRBJ2-3; 8 bases align to TRBD2. There are 13 residues in the CDR3. V gave up 6 bases and J gave up 4 bases; unmatched junction bases: 4. CDR1 SGHRS and CDR2 YFSETQ come from the germline V gene. DNA of the CDR3: TGCGCCAGCAAGCGGGAGATCGCAGATACGCAGTATTTT. Translation: CASKREIADTQYF.

In this sample, this clonotype turned up many times. The CDR3 region is CASSRTARGEQYF. The DNA of the CDR3 is TGTGCCAGCAGTAGGACAGCCCGTGGAGAGCAGTACTTC. The V gene is TRBV6-5, the J gene TRBJ2-7; D perhaps matches TRBD1 (6 bases). The V gene lost 5 bases and the J gene lost 7 bases, with 15 bases spanning the gap. The CDR3 spans 13 residues. Germline-derived CDR1 and CDR2 are MNHEY and SVGAGI.

For this clonotype: A clone one base away is much larger, so this may be a read error. The chain links TRBV7-2 to TRBJ2-3; 12 bases align to TRBD2. Germline V gene data show CDR1 as SGHTA and CDR2 as FQGNSA. The CDR3 runs 17 residues. CDR3 protein: CASSQDSSGGATDTLYF. The CDR3 region has the DNA TGTGCCAGCAGCCAAGATTCTAGCGGGGGGGCCACAGATACGCTGTATTTT.

This clonotype was detected a few times. It may be a read error: a sequence one base away is much more abundant. V gene TRBV20-1 combines with J gene TRBJ2-5; 10 bases align to TRBD2. Judging by the DNA end, TRBJ2-1 fits better; the J call may be wrong. CDR1 is DFQATT, CDR2 SNEGSKA, per germline (reference sequence). The length of the CDR3 is 14 residues. In nucleotides, the CDR3 is TGCAGTGCTAAAACCGGGACTAGCGAGGAGACCCAGTTCTTC. This gives the protein CSAKTGTSEETQFF.

For this clonotype: This may be a read error: a much more frequent sequence differs by one nucleotide. This rearrangement joins TRBV20-1 to TRBJ1-1, with unresolved D. Trimming removed 3 bases at V and 4 bases at J, with 9 bases between. Germline CDR1 reads DFQATT; CDR2 reads SNEGSKA (reference sequence). The CDR3 contains 12 residues. The CDR3 reads CSASASCTEAFF. DNA of the CDR3: TGCAGTGCTAGCGCGTCTTGCACTGAAGCTTTCTTT.

In its sample, this clonotype was seen many times. This sequence joins TRBV30 and TRBJ2-4; tentative D call: TRBD2 (5 bases). CDR1 is GTSNPN and CDR2 is SVGIG in the germline V gene (reference sequence). The V end lost 0 bases, the J end lost 9 bases, and 9 bases lay between the germline ends. CDR3 size: 12 residues. The CDR3 DNA is TGTGCCTGGAGTGTAGAGGGAGCCATTCAGTACTTC. Translation gives CAWSVEGAIQYF.

The chain uses TRBV12-3 or TRBV12-4 and TRBJ2-7; weak D call: TRBD2 (5 bases). The CDR3 consists of 14 residues. Between the trimmed V and J ends, which lost 6 bases and 7 bases, there was a span of 19 bases. The CDR3 is CASRLGPQAGEQYF. The CDR3, as DNA: TGTGCCAGCAGACTGGGTCCCCAGGCGGGTGAGCAGTACTTC.

The V call is TRBV28, the J call TRBJ2-6; tentatively, D is TRBD1 or TRBD2 (5 bases each). This CDR3 region has 15 residues. Trimming shortened V by 7 bases and J by 2 bases, and 12 bases separated the two germline ends. CDR1 and CDR2 (germline): MDHEN, SYDVKM. The CDR3 nucleotides read TGTGCCAGCAACAAACTAGGGGCTGGGGCCAACGTCCTGACTTTC. This codes for CASNKLGAGANVLTF.

This sequence joins TRBV20-1 and TRBJ2-5; 11 bases match TRBD1. Germline values: CDR1 DFQATT, CDR2 SNEGSKA (reference sequence). This CDR3 is 15 amino acids long. Trimming at V came to 3 bases and at J to 11 bases, leaving 14 bases not matched to a gene. The DNA of the CDR3 is TGCAGTGCTAGGGACCGGGACAGGGGGGTCAATGAGCAGTACTTC. Its translation is CSARDRDRGVNEQYF.